The 29 T cell receptor beta chains below all came from one sample that was sequenced in a study of post-analysis software for immune sequencing data. The antigens of these receptors remain unknown. Study findings and constraints: When patients were compared with controls, about five TRBV segments were more frequent, TRBV5-6, TRBV5-1 and TRBV20-1 among them.

Every TCR beta cDNA library bore unique molecular identifiers. TCRdb re-derived calls from the PCR reads in MiXCR, one entry per CDR3 protein. The table records about 620,000 distinct CDR3 sequences, about 44% of them present only once. Sequencing was done on a sample of blood. Receptor source: a girl between 10 and 17 years old with multiple sclerosis.

This chain connects TRBV29-1 to TRBJ1-2; the D is unclear. V lost 7 bases to trimming and J lost 2 bases, with 14 bases between them. This CDR3 is built from 13 residues. Germline lookup yields CDR1 SQVTM and CDR2 ANQGSEA. This CDR3 reads CSARSGGNYGYTF. In DNA, the CDR3 is TGCAGCGCCCGGTCGGGCGGAAACTATGGCTACACCTTC.

The rearrangement uses TRBV12-3 or TRBV12-4 and TRBJ2-7, with 7 nucleotides matching TRBD2. V trimming: 4 bases; J trimming: 6 bases; junction bases outside the gene matches: 6. The CDR3 is made up of 13 amino acids. The CDR3 sequence is CASSWGGNSEQYF. The CDR3 bases are TGTGCCAGCAGTTGGGGGGGGAACAGCGAGCAGTACTTC.

This clonotype was recorded only once. This sequence joins TRBV12-3 or TRBV12-4 and TRBJ2-7; no reliable D call. CDR3 length equals 13 residues. Trimming removed 5 bases at V and 7 bases at J, with 15 bases between. The CDR3 DNA reads TGTGCCAGCAGTCCTGGGCGCAACGCAGAGCAGTACTTC. Translating it yields CASSPGRNAEQYF.

Here the CDR3 DNA reads TGCGCCAGCAGCGTACAAGGGGGGGCCTACGAGCAGTACTTC. Translated: CASSVQGGAYEQYF. The gene calls are TRBV5-1 and TRBJ2-5; weak D call: TRBD2 (7 bases). The DNA end is a closer match to TRBJ2-7, so the J assignment may be wrong. This CDR3 contains 14 residues. Germline CDR1 reads SGHRS; CDR2 reads YFSETQ.

V and J are TRBV12-3 or TRBV12-4 and TRBJ2-7; 9 bases line up with TRBD2. The CDR3 is 18 amino acids. V was clipped by 6 bases and J by 3 bases; unmatched bases: 18. The CDR3 nucleotides read TGTGCCAGCAGCACCTCTGCGGGGGGGCCATCCACCCTCTACGAGCAGTACTTC. Its translation is CASSTSAGGPSTLYEQYF.

The rearrangement joins TRBV7-9 to TRBJ2-3, with a possible D match to TRBD2 (5 bases). CDR3 size: 12 residues. The V gene's germline CDR1 is SEHNR and CDR2 FQNEAQ (reference sequence). Trimming took 7 bases from V and 4 from J, leaving 9 bases between them. CDR3 in amino acids: CASKEVADTQYF. The CDR3 coding sequence is TGTGCCAGCAAGGAGGTGGCAGATACGCAGTATTTT.

V gene TRBV10-3 combines with J gene TRBJ2-1; 10 nucleotides align to TRBD2. Germline V gene data show CDR1 as ENHRY and CDR2 as SYGVKD. The ends lost 7 bases at V and 2 bases at J; junction bases unmatched: 5. The CDR3 is 15 residues long. CDR3 coding DNA: TGTGCCATCAATATCGGACTAGCGGCCTACAATGAGCAGTTCTTC. Residues: CAINIGLAAYNEQFF.

This rearrangement joins TRBV12-3 or TRBV12-4 to TRBJ2-4; possible D gene TRBD2, 5 bases. The J call is uncertain, as TRBJ2-7 better fits the DNA end. The length of the CDR3 is 15 residues. CDR3 in amino acids: CASSLVGINSYEQYF. CDR3 bases: TGTGCCAGCAGTTTAGTCGGGATAAACTCCTACGAGCAGTACTTC.

The chain combines TRBV25-1 with TRBJ2-5; TRBD1 agrees at 9 bases. The J segment lost 5 bases and the V segment lost 5 bases, leaving 12 bases of the junction unmatched. Germline loops: CDR1 MGHDK, CDR2 SYGVNS. This CDR3 contains 16 residues. The CDR3 spells CASSNARTGVDETQYF. In DNA, the CDR3 is TGTGCCAGCAGTAACGCTCGGACAGGGGTGGACGAGACCCAGTACTTC.

The V call is TRBV12-3 or TRBV12-4, the J call TRBJ2-1; no clear D. The V end lost 6 bases, the J end lost 6 bases, and 15 bases lay between the germline ends. This CDR3 has 14 residues. The CDR3 spells CASRRASSPNEQFF. The CDR3 coding sequence is TGTGCCAGCAGACGGGCCTCCTCCCCCAATGAGCAGTTCTTC.

The V call is TRBV6-5, the J call TRBJ2-7, with D tentatively TRBD2 (6 bases). This CDR3 is 13 amino acids long. Germline CDR1 MNHEY, CDR2 SVGAGI. Trimming took 5 bases from V and 5 from J, leaving 13 bases between them. CDR3 DNA sequence: TGTGCCAGCAGTCTAGCGCGGTATCACGAGCAGTACTTC. Its protein is CASSLARYHEQYF.

The chain recombines TRBV6-1 with TRBJ2-5; D might be TRBD1 (6 bases). The DNA end is a closer match to TRBJ2-7, so the J assignment may be wrong. The CDR3 length is 12 residues. Per the germline V gene, CDR1 is MNHNS and CDR2 is SASEGT. The CDR3 DNA reads as TGTGCCAGCAGCCGCGGACAGAGCGAGCAGTACTTC. This codes for CASSRGQSEQYF.

The V gene is TRBV6-4, the J gene TRBJ2-1, with a tentative D call TRBD2 (6 bases). V was trimmed by 3 bases and J by 10 bases, leaving 13 bases between them. This CDR3 comprises 13 residues. Germline lookup yields CDR1 MRHNA and CDR2 SNTAGT. The CDR3 loop reads CASSETAGREQFF. Here the CDR3 DNA reads TGTGCCAGCAGTGAAACGGCGGGGAGAGAGCAGTTCTTC.

This rearrangement joins TRBV5-1 to TRBJ2-7; 10 positions match TRBD2. The CDR3 length is 16 residues. Germline lookup yields CDR1 SGHRS and CDR2 YFSETQ. The J segment lost 1 base and the V segment lost 0 bases, leaving 4 bases of the junction unmatched. CDR3 residues: CASSLALAGESYEQYF. CDR3 bases: TGCGCCAGCAGCTTGGCCCTAGCGGGAGAATCCTACGAGCAGTACTTC.

The chain links TRBV28 to TRBJ1-2; D possibly corresponds to TRBD1 (5 bases). Trimming stripped 6 bases from V and 4 bases from J, with 15 bases between. The CDR3 contains 14 residues. Germline V gene data show CDR1 as MDHEN and CDR2 as SYDVKM. The CDR3 spells CASSLIRGTYGYTF. For the CDR3, the DNA is TGTGCCAGCAGCCTAATTCGGGGCACCTATGGCTACACCTTC.

The J gene is TRBJ2-7, the V gene TRBV13; TRBD1 matches at 8 bases. V dropped 5 bases and J dropped 3; count of bases not matched to a gene: 9. Germline CDR1 and CDR2: PRHDT and FYEKMQ (reference sequence). The CDR3 spans 15 residues. The CDR3 sequence is CASSQKPGQGYEQYF. The CDR3 region has the DNA TGTGCCAGCAGCCAAAAACCCGGACAGGGCTACGAGCAGTACTTC.

Notes on this clonotype: One junction end does not reproduce the germline sequence, and a read error may be involved. This chain links TRBV7-3 with TRBJ2-3; TRBD1 agrees at 8 bases. Per the germline V gene, CDR1 is SGHTA and CDR2 is FQGTGA. This CDR3 has 16 residues. In DNA form, the CDR3 reads TGTGCCGGCAGCCCGCGGGACAGGTCTAGCGCAGATACGCAGTATTTT. Protein sequence: CAGSPRDRSSADTQYF.

This clonotype showed up just a few times. The J gene is TRBJ2-5, the V gene TRBV20-1; no definite D call. Trimming cost V 0 bases and J 7 bases, with 15 bases left between them. CDR3 length: 14 amino acids. Germline V gene sequence: CDR1 DFQATT, CDR2 SNEGSKA (reference sequence). The CDR3 sequence is CSARDHAHRSTQYF. CDR3 DNA: TGCAGTGCTAGAGATCACGCCCATCGCTCGACCCAGTACTTC.

The chain joins TRBV11-2 to TRBJ1-1; D gene ambiguous. Trimming cost V 7 bases and J 2 bases, with 14 bases left between them. CDR3 length equals 14 residues. Germline CDR1 SGHAT, CDR2 FQNNGV. CDR3 sequence: CASTPDIYNTEAFF. The CDR3 region has the DNA TGTGCCAGCACCCCAGACATATATAACACTGAAGCTTTCTTT.

This clonotype was picked up a small number of times. This chain uses TRBV5-1 with TRBJ2-1; D is ambiguous. The CDR3 covers 13 residues. The V and J ends lost 3 bases and 2 bases respectively, with 6 bases between them. From germline, CDR1 is SGHRS and CDR2 YFSETQ. CDR3 nucleotides: TGCGCCAGCAGCTCAGATGCCTACAATGAGCAGTTCTTC. It encodes CASSSDAYNEQFF.

The rearrangement links TRBV14 to TRBJ1-2; D not certain. Germline V gives CDR1 SGHDN, CDR2 FVKESK. Trimming stripped 1 base from V and 4 bases from J, with 10 bases between. This CDR3 spans 14 amino acids. CDR3 in amino acids: CASSQVETAYGYTF. The CDR3 DNA follows: TGTGCCAGCAGCCAAGTAGAGACGGCCTATGGCTACACCTTC. The full variable domain, completed using reference TRBV14 and TRBJ1-2, is EAGVTQFPSHSVIEKGQTVTLRCDPISGHDNLYWYRRVMGKEIKFLLHFVKESKQDESGMPNNRFLAERTGGTYSTLKVQPAELEDSGVYFCASSQVETAYGYTFGSGTRLTVV.

J is TRBJ2-6 and V is TRBV20-1, with D perhaps being TRBD1 or TRBD2 (7 bases each). The germline CDR1 and CDR2 sequences are DFQATT and SNEGSKA (reference sequence). The CDR3 extends over 14 amino acids. CDR3 sequence (DNA): TGCGCAGGGAGGGGGCCGACCGGGGCCAACGTCCTGACTTTC. Encoded protein: CAGRGPTGANVLTF.

V gene TRBV10-3 combines with J gene TRBJ2-7; 8 bases line up with TRBD1. This CDR3 is 16 amino acids long. Trimming cost V 3 bases and J 0 bases; bases outside gene matches: 7. Germline lookup yields CDR1 ENHRY and CDR2 SYGVKD. CDR3 sequence: CAISEFGQGFSYEQYF. The CDR3 region has the DNA TGTGCCATCAGTGAATTCGGACAGGGCTTCTCCTACGAGCAGTACTTC.

The J gene is TRBJ1-2, the V gene TRBV29-1; TRBD1 might be the D (5 bases). CDR3 length equals 14 residues. CDR1 is SQVTM, CDR2 ANQGSEA, per germline. V was cut by 5 bases and J by 0 bases, with 13 bases left in between. CDR3 in DNA: TGCAGCGTTCCCGGGACCGAAGCTAACTATGGCTACACCTTC. Amino acid sequence: CSVPGTEANYGYTF.

This CDR3 is CAISESKGGGNTEAFF. Written as DNA, the CDR3 is TGTGCCATCAGTGAGTCAAAGGGAGGGGGAAACACTGAAGCTTTCTTT. This sequence joins TRBV10-3 and TRBJ1-1; D is perhaps TRBD1 (6 bases). V was cut by 0 bases and J by 2 bases, with 13 bases left in between. The CDR3 extends over 16 amino acids. Germline V gives CDR1 ENHRY, CDR2 SYGVKD.

In its sample, this clonotype was seen a few times. The V and J genes are TRBV6-1 and TRBJ1-2; 7 nucleotides agree with TRBD1. Germline trimming cut 3 bases from V and 8 bases from J; bases unmatched to any gene: 15. The CDR3 has 16 residues. From germline, CDR1 is MNHNS and CDR2 SASEGT. This CDR3 is CASSDLTTGANGGYTF. The DNA of the CDR3 is TGTGCCAGCAGTGATCTAACCACAGGGGCTAACGGCGGCTACACCTTC.

This chain connects TRBV6-6 to TRBJ2-1, with 11 bases matching TRBD1. V gave up 6 bases and J gave up 9 bases; unmatched junction bases: 7. The CDR3 spans 14 residues. Germline V gene sequence: CDR1 MNHNY, CDR2 SVGAGI (reference sequence). The CDR3 sequence: CASSPGTGGSEQFF. For the CDR3, the DNA is TGTGCCAGCAGCCCCGGGACAGGGGGTAGTGAGCAGTTCTTC.

The V and J genes are TRBV7-9 and TRBJ2-1; 14 bases match TRBD2. Germline trimming cut 3 bases from V and 4 bases from J; bases unmatched to any gene: 14. The CDR3 consists of 20 residues. The germline V gene encodes CDR1 SEHNR and CDR2 FQNEAQ (reference sequence). Here the CDR3 DNA reads TGTGCCAGCAGCTTCCCGTCTGGGACTAGCGGGAGAAGGATATACAATGAGCAGTTCTTC. Translating it yields CASSFPSGTSGRRIYNEQFF.

This chain links TRBV5-1 with TRBJ2-5; 8 bases fit TRBD1. The germline V gene encodes CDR1 SGHRS and CDR2 YFSETQ. The CDR3 contains 17 residues. Losses at the gene ends were 2 bases for V and 3 bases for J; bases not matched to a gene: 12. CDR3 in DNA: TGCGCCAGCAGCTTAGGGGACAGGCTTGTCATGAAAGAGACCCAGTACTTC. Translated, it gives CASSLGDRLVMKETQYF.